This entry describes one T cell receptor (beta chain). Antigen specificity is unknown. The naive CD8 fraction comprised CD45RO-negative cells positively selected for CCR7 and excluded terminally differentiated effector memory CD45RA+ cells. Assay: immunoSEQ multiplex PCR; the TCRdb copy retains only in-frame clones and omits some. This table holds about 2.1 million clones, 85% to 95% found once. Germline CDR1 and CDR2: MDHEN and SYDVKM. The CDR3 has 15 residues. Trimming stripped 6 bases from V and 2 bases from J, with 15 bases between. The sample originates from a study of shared clonotypes between healthy human individuals. Regarding the study as a whole: The study found about 5% of naive CD4 clonotypes shared across a handful of donors. Non-shared clonotypes showed lower generation probabilities than clonotypes common to all four donors.

The chain recombines TRBV28 with TRBJ2-3; D uncertain. This receptor was identified in a man aged 18 to 29 in good health. Some clones in this sample may be carry-over from other donors' samples. The sequencing sample was made of naive CD8+ T cells from PBMCs. The CDR3 sequence: CASSLQTTHTDTQYF. DNA for the CDR3: TGTGCCAGCAGCCTCCAAACCACCCACACAGATACGCAGTATTTT.